This T cell receptor (beta chain) is from a study of Tregs in tolerant kidney transplant recipients. On the study more broadly: Recipients received nonmyeloablative bone marrow transplants from related graft donors, with transient mixed chimerism.

General study points: Donor-specific Treg expansion exceeded global Treg expansion in tolerant patients, suggesting antigen drive. Expanding Tregs on activated donor B cells appeared to best identify donor-specific TCRbeta clones.

Clones were read by immunoSEQ multiplex PCR, and TCRdb kept only the in-frame ones, dropping some. The sample lists roughly 69,000 clones, about 89% seen once, with approximately 0.39% in the top ten. CDR1 is MDHEN, CDR2 SYDVKM, per germline. There are 14 residues in the CDR3. V dropped 7 bases and J dropped 4; count of bases not matched to a gene: 9. Unstimulated regulatory T cells (CD4+CD25+CD127-), CD4+CD25- non-regulatory cells, CD4 and CD8 cells were FACS-sorted from thawed PBMCs. As concerns this clone: No antigen is known for it.

The chain employs TRBV28 and TRBJ2-7, with 8 bases that match TRBD2. The receptor was derived from a human donor who received a combined kidney and bone marrow transplant. Sequences were derived from CD4+ T cells from blood, sampled before the transplant. CDR3 DNA sequence: TGTGCCAGCAAGAGCGGGAGTAATCTATACGAGCAGTACTTC. Protein product: CASKSGSNLYEQYF. Full variable domain (rest looked up from reference TRBV28 and TRBJ2-7): DVKVTQSSRYLVKRTGEKVFLECVQDMDHENMFWYRQDPGLGLRLIYFSYDVKMKEKGDIPEGYSVSREKKERFSLILESASTNQTSMYLCASKSGSNLYEQYFGPGTRLTVT.